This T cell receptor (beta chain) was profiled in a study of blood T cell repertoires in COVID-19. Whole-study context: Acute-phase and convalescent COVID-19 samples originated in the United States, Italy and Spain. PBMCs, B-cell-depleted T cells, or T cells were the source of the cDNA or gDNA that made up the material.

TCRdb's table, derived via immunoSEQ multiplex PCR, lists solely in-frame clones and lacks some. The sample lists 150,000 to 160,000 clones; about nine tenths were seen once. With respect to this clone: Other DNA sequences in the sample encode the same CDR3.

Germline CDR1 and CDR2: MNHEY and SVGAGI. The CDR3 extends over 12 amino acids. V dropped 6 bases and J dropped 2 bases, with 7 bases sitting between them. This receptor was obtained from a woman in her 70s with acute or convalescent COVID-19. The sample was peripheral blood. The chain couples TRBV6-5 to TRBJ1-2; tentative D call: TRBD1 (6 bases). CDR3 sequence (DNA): TGTGCCAGCAGGACAGGAAACTATGGCTACACCTTC. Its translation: CASRTGNYGYTF.